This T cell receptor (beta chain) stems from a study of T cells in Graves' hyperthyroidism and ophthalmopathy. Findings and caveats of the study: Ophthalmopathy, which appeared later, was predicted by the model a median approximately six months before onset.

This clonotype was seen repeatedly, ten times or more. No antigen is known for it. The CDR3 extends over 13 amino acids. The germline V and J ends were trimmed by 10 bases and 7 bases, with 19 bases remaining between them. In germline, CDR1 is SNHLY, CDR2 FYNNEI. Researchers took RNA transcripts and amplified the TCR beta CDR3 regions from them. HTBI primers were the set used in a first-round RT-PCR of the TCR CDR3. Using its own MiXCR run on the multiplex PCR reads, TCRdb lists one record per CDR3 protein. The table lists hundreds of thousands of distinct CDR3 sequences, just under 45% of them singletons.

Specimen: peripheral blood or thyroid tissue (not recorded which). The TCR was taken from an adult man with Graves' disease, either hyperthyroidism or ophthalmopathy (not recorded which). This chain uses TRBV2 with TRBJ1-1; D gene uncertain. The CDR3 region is CATPPSGFSEAFF. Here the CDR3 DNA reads TGTGCCACCCCTCCATCCGGATTTAGTGAAGCTTTCTTT.